The clone carrying this T cell receptor beta chain was observed a handful of times. From germline, CDR1 is MGHRA and CDR2 YSYEKL. Trimming took off 1 base at V and 2 bases at J, with 12 bases between the two ends. The CDR3 has 15 amino acids. This record comes from a study of T-cell memory formation after mild COVID-19. TCRdb redid the calling of the 5' RACE reads with MiXCR, one entry per CDR3 protein. The table has some 300,000 distinct CDR3 sequences, around a fifth seen once. The clonotype originates from a young man who had mild COVID-19 (a few samples of this study predate the infection). Cell type and time point are not known. The genes are TRBV4-1 and TRBJ2-7; D is ambiguous. Material for sequencing was PBMCs or a T cell subset sorted from them (not recorded which). The CDR3 is CASSQGRYGTYEQYV. Written as DNA, the CDR3 is TGCGCCAGCAGCCAAGGCCGGTACGGAACCTACGAGCAGTACGTC.